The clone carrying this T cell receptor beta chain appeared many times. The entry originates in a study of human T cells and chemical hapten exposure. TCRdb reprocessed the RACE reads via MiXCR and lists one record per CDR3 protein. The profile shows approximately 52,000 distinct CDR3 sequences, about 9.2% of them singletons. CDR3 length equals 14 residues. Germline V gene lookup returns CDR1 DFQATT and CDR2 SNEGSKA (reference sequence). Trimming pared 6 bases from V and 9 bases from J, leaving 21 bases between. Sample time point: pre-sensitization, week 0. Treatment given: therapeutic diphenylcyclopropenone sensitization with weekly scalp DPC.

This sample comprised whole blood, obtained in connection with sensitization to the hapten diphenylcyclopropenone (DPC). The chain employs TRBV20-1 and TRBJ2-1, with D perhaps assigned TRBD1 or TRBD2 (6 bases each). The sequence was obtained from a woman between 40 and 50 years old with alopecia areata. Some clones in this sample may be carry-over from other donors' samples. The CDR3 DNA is TGCAGTGCCCATCGGGGGACAAGGGTTGGTGAGCAGTTCTTC. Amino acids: CSAHRGTRVGEQFF.